The present TCR beta chain was sequenced within a study of blood T cell repertoires in COVID-19. Study-level background: PBMCs, B-cell-depleted T cells, or T cells were the source of the cDNA or gDNA that made up the material.

V lost 6 bases to trimming and J lost 0 bases, with 9 bases between them. This CDR3 comprises 14 residues. Germline-derived CDR1 and CDR2 are SGHAT and FQNNGV. Original processing methods: The authors estimated nucleated cell counts from reference gene primer amplification. The protocol was immunoSEQ multiplex PCR, while the TCRdb copy is restricted to in-frame clones and leaves out a portion. D and trimming were read from the DNA, whereas the V and J calls and clone size are those reported in that table. The table includes 100,000 to 150,000 clones, under 85% detected once. The specimen was peripheral blood. The chain has TRBV11-2 and TRBJ2-1; perhaps TRBD1 as D (5 bases). This receptor was taken from a man between 60 and 75 years old with acute or convalescent COVID-19. The CDR3 DNA reads TGTGCCAGCAGAAAGACAGACTCCTACAATGAGCAGTTCTTC. It yields the protein CASRKTDSYNEQFF.